The subject of this entry is one T cell receptor (beta chain). In its sample, this clonotype was seen a few times. Its antigen is not yet known. Base qualities were left out, and no much larger clone turns up one base away. Including the terminal cysteine and phenylalanine, the CDR3 comprises 13 residues. Kept here is only the CDR3 DNA, which spans 39 bases and is read in frame from base 1. The CDR1 and CDR2 encoded by the germline V gene (reference sequence) are SEHNR and FQNEAQ. Trimming takes 5 bases from V and 4 bases from J, and the germline ends sit 8 bases apart. Libraries were built with RT-PCR. TCRdb shows the sequencer as Illumina HiSeq 2500. TCRdb ran its own pipeline on the public reads, namely fastp trimming at Q25 and MiXCR clone calling, and kept in-frame beta chains. Rows merge per CDR3 protein into single entries with the most common DNA and genes. The sample includes 500,000 to 600,000 distinct CDR3 sequences, with about 10% observed a single time. The top ten clonotypes cover 11% of the sample.

This entry comes from a study of response to subunit inactivated influenza vaccine (dated by TCRdb to the late 2010s). For context, the study as a whole: Deep quantitative profiling of the T cell receptor repertoire was used in the study to follow responses to a trivalent subunit inactivated influenza vaccine.

Points the paper makes about the study in general: According to the authors, only a limited number of new T cells may be recruited by each seasonal influenza vaccination.

These records were also assigned to another study, of T cells expressing NK-cell markers. As the second study states: TCR beta cDNA libraries were made by 5'RACE template switching that added a universal primer site and unique molecular identifiers. About 8 donors provided sorted CD3+CD56+NKG2C+, CD3+CD56+NKG2C- and CD3+CD56-NKG2C+ T-cell subsets, whose TCR beta-chain repertoires were profiled. Among the eight sequenced donors, seven were HCMV-seropositive and one was HCMV-seronegative. In several experiments an anti-gammadeltaTCR antibody was added to restrict sorting to alphabetaTCR-expressing T cells. In several donors, the dominant CD3+CD56+NKG2C+ clonotypes were among the top 10 CD8+ clonotypes and accounted for roughly 1.0-7.0% of CD8+ T cells. Those dominant clonotypes were again the most abundant among CD3+CD56-NKG2C+ cells in a few donors, at about 28.3-60.1%. Whether the expanded NKG2C-expressing T cell clones were specific for HCMV antigens was left unclear. Randomly selected healthy volunteers, three men and five women, were used as the eight sequenced donors. A commercial ELISA kit detecting HCMV-specific IgG in serum was used to determine HCMV serostatus. Peripheral blood mononuclear cells were isolated from blood by Ficoll density gradient centrifugation. Bulk peripheral blood T-cell repertoires were additionally sequenced from unsorted PBMC for six donors. cDNA synthesis was primed from the TCR beta constant segment and was followed by two successive PCR amplification steps. Libraries were sequenced as 2 x 150 bp reads on Illumina HiSeq 2000/2500, MiSeq or NextSeq. MIGEC handled demultiplexing of the reads and grouping by UMI, while MiTCR was used to assemble and quantify clonotypes. To exclude erroneous sequences, any TCR cDNA sequence not supported by at least two reads was discarded. The tcR package was used for downstream repertoire analysis, with clonotypes matched between fractions based on CDR3 nucleotide sequence plus V segment. Antigen specificity was annotated against VDJdb with VDJmatch, allowing one amino acid substitution in CDR3.

This clonotype originated in a man between 45 and 60 years old who received an inactivated influenza vaccine. Donor details come from another sample of the same person, matched by shared clones. The specimen was PBMCs from blood, collected on the day of vaccination. Recombination linked TRBV7-9 to TRBJ2-2; no D gene can be assigned with confidence. Here is the DNA: TGTGCCAGCAGCGCCAGGACCACCGGGGAGCTGTTTTTT. This codes for CASSARTTGELFF.